Listed below are T cell receptor beta chains from one sample, sequenced in a study of response to subunit inactivated influenza vaccine. TCRdb used MiXCR to reprocess the RT-PCR reads, holding one entry per CDR3 protein. The sample has about 780,000 distinct CDR3 sequences; about 18% are singletons. Here the sequenced sample was PBMCs from blood, taken roughly 5 days after vaccination. The receptors here all came from a man aged 45-65 years who received an inactivated influenza vaccine. Both conserved end residues are part of each CDR3. Each record gives: V gene, CDR3 protein.

TRBV4-3,CASSQDYNRGQPQHF
TRBV5-1,CASSQEGTAGRFNSPLHF
TRBV12-3/TRBV12-4,CASTPNTGELFF
TRBV12-3/TRBV12-4,CASSLTSVLGENTEAFF
TRBV6-2/TRBV6-3,CASSEALDQPQHF
TRBV5-1,CASRHPGRPNGTGELFF
TRBV9,CASSPTSGWFNEQFF
TRBV6-2/TRBV6-3,CASSLVAGVPTYEQYF
TRBV7-2,CASSTTTGLPYEQYF
TRBV20-1,CSAVRERGRGYTF
TRBV4-3,CASSQGAGNKETQYF
TRBV12-3/TRBV12-4,CASSSGSSTDTQYF
TRBV7-2,CASSSDDSSRTDTQYF
TRBV4-3,CASSQDTAKWYEQYF
TRBV20-1,CSALRAGGQETQYF
TRBV7-2,CASSYGPNTGELFF
TRBV20-1,CSARSQGPGANVLTF
TRBV9,CASSVDDGSIYEQYF
TRBV6-2/TRBV6-3,CASELAGPYNEQFF
TRBV6-2/TRBV6-3,CASTDRTESQPQHF
TRBV9,CASSVGAGGPDTQYF
TRBV7-9,CASNLLSAPSTDTQYF
TRBV4-3,CASSQHRTSGSRNEQYF
TRBV30,CAWGRGTEAFF
TRBV2,CASSDQTDYYGYTF
TRBV12-3/TRBV12-4,CASSLRGFGYGYTF
TRBV9,CASNREGGEGDTQYF